A single sample is the source of the 18 T cell receptor beta chains below, sequenced in a study of T cell repertoires in cytomegalovirus infection. These TCRs are of unknown antigen specificity. TCRdb re-derived calls from the reads in MiXCR, one entry per CDR3 protein. The repertoire holds about 47,000 distinct CDR3 sequences, with around 21% as singletons. The sample in question was CD8+ T cells from cultured PBMCs, obtained from culture after CMV antigen stimulation. Receptor source: a human donor in good health (CMV status not recorded). Some clones in this sample may be carry-over from other donors' samples.

This clonotype was recorded at least ten times. The chain combines TRBV6-2 or TRBV6-3 with TRBJ2-1; D possibly corresponds to TRBD2 (6 bases). With 4 bases removed from V and 1 base from J, the gap between germline ends came to 11 bases. The CDR3 covers 15 residues. CDR1 MNHEY and CDR2 SVGEGT come from the germline V gene. The CDR3 is CASSSREGSYNEQFF. The CDR3 DNA reads as TGTGCCAGCAGTTCGCGGGAAGGGTCCTACAATGAGCAGTTCTTC.

The chain carries TRBV4-2 and TRBJ1-1, with D hard to call. This CDR3 is built from 12 residues. Germline CDR1 and CDR2: LGHNA and YNFKEQ. The V end was cut by 1 base, the J end by 4 bases, with 4 bases between. CDR3 protein: CASSQAGTEAFF. As DNA, the CDR3 is TGTGCCAGCAGCCAAGCAGGCACTGAAGCTTTCTTT.

This clonotype was observed a handful of times. The rearrangement joins TRBV5-3 to TRBJ1-5, with a weak D call TRBD1 (5 bases). TRBV5-3 is designated an ORF whose function remains uncertain. V was shortened by 2 bases and J by 3 bases, with 15 bases between the two germline ends. The CDR3 extends over 16 amino acids. The CDR3 DNA sequence: TGTGCCAGAAGCTTCGGAGGGGCGCCAAACAATCAGCCCCAGCATTTT. Protein: CARSFGGAPNNQPQHF.

This chain links TRBV30 with TRBJ1-2, with D perhaps matching TRBD1 (5 bases). CDR3 length equals 13 residues. CDR1 and CDR2 (germline): GTSNPN, SVGIG (reference sequence). Trimming cost V 5 bases and J 2 bases, with 12 bases left between them. CDR3 sequence (DNA): TGTGCCTGGGGAATGGGGGGGAACTATGGCTACACCTTC. It encodes CAWGMGGNYGYTF.

This clonotype has at least ten counts. The CDR3 here is CASSLDIGGTEAFF. The DNA of the CDR3 is TGCGCCAGCAGCTTGGACATCGGTGGGACTGAAGCTTTCTTT. This sequence joins TRBV5-1 and TRBJ1-1; D gene unclear. Between the trimmed V and J ends, which lost 0 bases and 5 bases, there was a span of 11 bases. The germline V gene has CDR1 SGHRS and CDR2 YFSETQ. This CDR3 region has 14 residues.

This clonotype was observed at least ten times. The CDR3 DNA sequence: TGTGCCAGCAGTTTAGCCGCCGGACAGGGGGCTAATGGCTACACCTTC. Its protein is CASSLAAGQGANGYTF. The chain employs TRBV12-3 or TRBV12-4 and TRBJ1-2; TRBD1 agrees at 11 bases. This CDR3 comprises 16 residues. V gave up 0 bases and J gave up 6 bases; unmatched junction bases: 6.

This clonotype showed up many times. As DNA, the CDR3 is TGTGCCAGCAGCGCGCCCGGGACCGTGAACACTGAAGCTTTCTTT. Translating it yields CASSAPGTVNTEAFF. This chain links TRBV7-2 with TRBJ1-1; possible D gene TRBD1, 5 bases. Trimming removed 5 bases from V and 0 bases from J, with 13 bases in between. This CDR3 region has 15 residues. Germline lookup yields CDR1 SGHTA and CDR2 FQGNSA.

The rearrangement joins TRBV5-8 to TRBJ2-1, with 11 bases fitting TRBD2. V shed 6 bases, J shed 6 bases, and the junction held 11 bases outside the gene matches. Germline V gene data show CDR1 as SGHTS and CDR2 as YDEGEE. The CDR3 loop spans 16 amino acids. The CDR3 sequence is CASNHLPSGRSNEQFF. In DNA, the CDR3 is TGTGCCAGCAACCACCTCCCTAGCGGGAGGAGCAATGAGCAGTTCTTC.

The rearrangement links TRBV15 to TRBJ1-5; weak D call: TRBD1 (5 bases). The CDR3 covers 14 residues. Germline V gene lookup returns CDR1 LNHNV and CDR2 YYDKDF (reference sequence). The germline V and J ends were trimmed by 3 bases and 5 bases, with 11 bases remaining between them. In nucleotides, the CDR3 is TGTGCCACCAGCAGCGACAGAAAATATCAGCCCCAGCATTTT. It yields the protein CATSSDRKYQPQHF.

The rearrangement uses TRBV7-9 and TRBJ2-5, with D uncertain. CDR3 length equals 13 residues. Germline CDR1 SEHNR, CDR2 FQNEAQ (reference sequence). V shed 6 bases and J shed 1 base, with 9 bases lying between them. The CDR3 here is CASRATFQETQYF. In DNA, the CDR3 is TGTGCCAGCAGAGCAACCTTCCAAGAGACCCAGTACTTC.

This rearrangement joins TRBV10-2 to TRBJ2-2; no definite D call. V lost 5 bases, J lost 1 base, and 2 bases lay in between. The germline V gene has CDR1 WSHSY and CDR2 SAAADI. The CDR3 consists of 12 residues. The CDR3 loop reads CASSWNTGELFF. The DNA of the CDR3 is TGCGCCAGCAGTTGGAACACCGGGGAGCTGTTTTTT.

As for this clonotype: Its ends do not fully match the called genes, so a read error is possible. The chain employs TRBV4-3 and TRBJ2-7, with D tentatively TRBD1 (5 bases). Germline V lookup: CDR1 LGHNA, CDR2 YSLEER. This CDR3 comprises 13 residues. The CDR3 region has the DNA TGCGCCAACAGCCAAGGGGTCCGTTACGAGCAGTACTTC. It codes for CANSQGVRYEQYF.

The J gene is TRBJ1-2, the V gene TRBV11-2; tentative D call: TRBD1 (5 bases). Trimming cost V 5 bases and J 2 bases, with 12 bases left between them. The CDR3 runs 14 residues. Germline assignment: CDR1 SGHAT and CDR2 FQNNGV. In DNA form, the CDR3 reads TGTGCCAGCAGCCCCTGGGACTCCAACTATGGCTACACCTTC. Translation: CASSPWDSNYGYTF.

This clonotype turned up a few times. This chain uses TRBV7-3 with TRBJ2-3; D unclear. The CDR3 is 15 amino acids. V was clipped by 0 bases and J by 6 bases, with 13 bases between them. The germline V gene encodes CDR1 SGHTA and CDR2 FQGTGA. The CDR3: CASSLTDGHLDTQYF. Here the CDR3 DNA reads TGTGCCAGCAGCTTAACGGACGGCCACCTTGATACGCAGTATTTT. The full variable domain, with the rest looked up from reference TRBV7-3 and TRBJ2-3, is GAGVSQTPSNKVTEKGKYVELRCDPISGHTALYWYRQSLGQGPEFLIYFQGTGAADDSGLPNDRFFAVRPEGSVSTLKIQRTERGDSAVYLCASSLTDGHLDTQYFGPGTRLTVL.

This clonotype was observed a handful of times. The chain has TRBV4-3 and TRBJ2-7; D assignment may be TRBD1 or TRBD2 (6 bases each). The CDR3 spans 14 residues. Trimming took off 3 bases at V and 4 bases at J, with 13 bases between the two ends. CDR1 and CDR2 from the germline V gene are LGHNA and YSLEER. CDR3 protein: CASSQGGGLYEQYF. In nucleotides, the CDR3 is TGCGCCAGCAGCCAGGGTGGGGGGCTATACGAGCAGTACTTC.

This clonotype has at least ten counts. DNA of the CDR3: TGTGCCAGCACCCTACTACGCACCGGGGAGCTGTTTTTT. As protein: CASTLLRTGELFF. The V and J genes are TRBV28 and TRBJ2-2; no definite D call. From germline, CDR1 is MDHEN and CDR2 SYDVKM. There are 13 residues in the CDR3. The V end lost 7 bases, the J end lost 4 bases, and 10 bases lay between the germline ends.

The chain is built from TRBV6-4 and TRBJ2-3; weak D call: TRBD1 (5 bases). Trimming shortened V by 8 bases and J by 5 bases, and 20 bases separated the two germline ends. The germline gives CDR1 MRHNA, CDR2 SNTAGT. This CDR3 spans 15 amino acids. CDR3: CASRQGSNHKDTQYF. The CDR3 coding sequence is TGTGCCAGCCGGCAGGGCTCCAACCACAAAGATACGCAGTATTTT.

Only a few counts were recorded for this clonotype. This chain joins TRBV10-3 and TRBJ1-1; no clear D gene. CDR1 ENHRY and CDR2 SYGVKD come from the germline V gene. The CDR3 consists of 15 residues. Trimming took 5 bases from V and 1 from J, leaving 14 bases between them. For the CDR3, the DNA is TGTGCCATCAGTTTCGAGCCCGTTAAGAACACTGAAGCTTTCTTT. Amino acid sequence: CAISFEPVKNTEAFF.